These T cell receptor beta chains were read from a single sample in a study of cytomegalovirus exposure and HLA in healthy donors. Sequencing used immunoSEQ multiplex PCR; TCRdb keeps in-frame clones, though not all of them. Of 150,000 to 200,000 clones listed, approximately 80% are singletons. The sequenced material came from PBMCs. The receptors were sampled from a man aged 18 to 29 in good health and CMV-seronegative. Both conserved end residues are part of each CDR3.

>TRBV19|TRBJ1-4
CASSISGTGVEKLFF
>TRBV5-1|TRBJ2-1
CASSFTENSYNEQFF
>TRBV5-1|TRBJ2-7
CASSTRDSYYEQYF
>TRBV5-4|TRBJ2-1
CASSQGGRSSYNEQFF
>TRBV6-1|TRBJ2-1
CASSERELAGRNEQFF
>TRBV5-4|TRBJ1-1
CASSWRGSQAEAFF
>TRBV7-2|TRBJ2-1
CASSLVGGGSEQFF
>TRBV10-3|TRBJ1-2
CAISELVSQGESPAHYGYTF
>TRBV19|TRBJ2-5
CASSIALAGGPGKTQYF
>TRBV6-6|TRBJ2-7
CAILQGPYEQYF
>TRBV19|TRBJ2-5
CASSIAGGRETQYF
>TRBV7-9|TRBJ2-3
CASSLGVAASTDTQYF
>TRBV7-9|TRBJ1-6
CASSSGQGHSPLHF
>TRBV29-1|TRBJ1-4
CSVGGRANEKLFF
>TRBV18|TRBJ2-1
CASSLRGQRGTHNEQFF
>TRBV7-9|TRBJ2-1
CASSLPGRNEQFF
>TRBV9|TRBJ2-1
CASSPTSGKARGSYNEQFF
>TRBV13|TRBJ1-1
CASSLEGGRAFF
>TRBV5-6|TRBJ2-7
CASSSGLAGGPISYEQYF
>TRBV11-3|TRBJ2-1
CASSWGLAGVSSYNEQFF
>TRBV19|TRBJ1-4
CASKLDGIANEKLFF
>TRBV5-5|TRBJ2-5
CASSSAPGQGAWEQYF
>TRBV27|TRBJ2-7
CASSPGGQGATGYEQYF
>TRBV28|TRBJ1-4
CASSLNGSGEKLFF
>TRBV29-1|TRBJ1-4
CSVDWGGEKLFF
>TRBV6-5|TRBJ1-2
CASSYSLGQGAVGYTF
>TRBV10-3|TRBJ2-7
CAIRDGTYEQYF
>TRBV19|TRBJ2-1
CASSGGLAGGGGEQFF
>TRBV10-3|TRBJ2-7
CAISESKGRGQGNEQYF
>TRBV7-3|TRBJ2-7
CASSLTSGYEQYF
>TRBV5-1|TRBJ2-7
CASRLAGGGRYEQYF
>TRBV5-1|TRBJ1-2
CASSLSRTGYGYTF
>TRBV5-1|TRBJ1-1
CASSAQGDTEAFF
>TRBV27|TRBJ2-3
CASSLASGADTQYF
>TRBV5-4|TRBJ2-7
CASSWEGTGEYEQYF
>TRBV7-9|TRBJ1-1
CASSLEGSWAEAFF
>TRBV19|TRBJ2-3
CASTPTSRSTDTQYF
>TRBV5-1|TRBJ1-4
CASSPGQGTSTNEKLFF
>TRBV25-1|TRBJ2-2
CASSDPLAGANTGELFF
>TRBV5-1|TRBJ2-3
CASSSVSSSTDTQYF
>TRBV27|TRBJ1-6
CASRRTGGGSPLHF